Following are 9 T cell receptor beta chains from one sample sequenced in a study of cytomegalovirus exposure and HLA in healthy donors. A multiplex PCR was run with 60 Vbeta primers and 13 Jbeta primers. Method: immunoSEQ multiplex PCR; TCRdb's copy keeps in-frame clones and lacks some. This sample has roughly 120,000 clones, with around three quarters found just once. Sequenced: PBMCs. The origin of the receptors is a man aged 25-40 years in good health and CMV-seronegative.

This clone has just one count. V usage is TRBV19 and J usage is TRBJ2-3; tentative D call: TRBD2 (6 bases). CDR3 length: 16 amino acids. Germline V CDR1 and CDR2: LNHDA, SQIVND (reference sequence). Trimming removed 3 bases at V and 1 base at J, with 14 bases between. The CDR3 DNA reads TGTGCCAGTAGTATGGGCAGCGGCGGGGGCACAGATACGCAGTATTTT. It is translated as CASSMGSGGGTDTQYF. The whole variable domain, remainder taken from reference TRBV19 and TRBJ2-3, is DGGITQSPKYLFRKEGQNVTLSCEQNLNHDAMYWYRQDPGQGLRLIYYSQIVNDFQKGDIAEGYSVSREKKESFPLTVTSAQKNPTAFYLCASSMGSGGGTDTQYFGPGTRLTVL.

The V gene is TRBV5-4, the J gene TRBJ1-1; D not resolved. Germline CDR1 SGHNT, CDR2 YYREEE (reference sequence). The ends were cut back, 0 bases at V and 4 bases at J, with 10 bases in the middle. The CDR3 is 14 residues long. The CDR3 DNA is TGTGCCAGCAGCTTGGACGGACTAAGCACTGAAGCTTTCTTT. Translated: CASSLDGLSTEAFF.

This clone came up a few times. J is TRBJ2-7 and V is TRBV28; 11 bases match TRBD2. In germline, CDR1 is MDHEN, CDR2 SYDVKM. The CDR3 is 14 residues long. The ends lost 4 bases at V and 7 bases at J; junction bases unmatched: 6. The CDR3 DNA is TGTGCCAGCAGTTCTTGGACTAGCGGGTCGGAGCAGTACTTC. It translates to CASSSWTSGSEQYF.

CDR3 in amino acids: CASSWKQGASEAFF. The CDR3 coding sequence is TGCGCCAGCAGCTGGAAACAGGGGGCGAGTGAAGCTTTCTTT. The V gene is TRBV5-1, the J gene TRBJ1-1; 9 bases are a match to TRBD1. Germline trimming cut 3 bases from V and 7 bases from J; bases unmatched to any gene: 7. From germline, CDR1 is SGHRS and CDR2 YFSETQ. CDR3 length equals 14 residues.

The chain recombines TRBV5-1 with TRBJ2-7; 8 bases line up with TRBD1. CDR1 and CDR2 from the germline V gene are SGHRS and YFSETQ. The J segment lost 5 bases and the V segment lost 4 bases, leaving 11 bases of the junction unmatched. This CDR3 has 15 amino acids. CDR3 in DNA: TGCGCCAGCAGCCGGGCCCAGGACAGGGCCCACGAGCAGTACTTC. Its protein product is CASSRAQDRAHEQYF.

The chain joins TRBV27 to TRBJ2-1; possibly TRBD2 for D (6 bases). The CDR3 consists of 15 residues. V lost 3 bases, J lost 7 bases, and 16 bases lay in between. Germline loops: CDR1 MNHEY, CDR2 SMNVEV (reference sequence). CDR3 nucleotide sequence: TGTGCCAGCAGTTTCTCGACGGGAGTTGGTAATGAGCAGTTCTTC. It yields the protein CASSFSTGVGNEQFF.

There are a few counts of this clone. The J gene is TRBJ2-1, the V gene TRBV5-1; 10 bases match TRBD2. V was clipped by 0 bases and J by 4 bases; unmatched bases: 1. This CDR3 has 15 amino acids. From germline, CDR1 is SGHRS and CDR2 YFSETQ. In DNA, the CDR3 is TGCGCCAGCAGCTTGGCACTAGCGGGGTACAATGAGCAGTTCTTC. It encodes CASSLALAGYNEQFF.

The gene calls are TRBV27 and TRBJ2-1, with 12 bases fitting TRBD2. Trimming at V came to 6 bases and at J to 7 bases, leaving 4 bases not matched to a gene. Germline values: CDR1 MNHEY, CDR2 SMNVEV (reference sequence). The CDR3 spans 14 residues. This CDR3 reads CASRAGTSGNEQFF. For the CDR3, the DNA is TGTGCCAGCAGGGCGGGGACTAGCGGGAATGAGCAGTTCTTC.

V is TRBV5-1 and J is TRBJ2-5; 8 nucleotides agree with TRBD2. With the DNA end fitting TRBJ2-7 better, the J assignment may be wrong. The CDR3 totals 17 residues. Per the germline V gene, CDR1 is SGHRS and CDR2 is YFSETQ. As DNA, the CDR3 is TGCGCCAGCAGCCCCCTTTCGGGAGGGGCTATCTCCTACGAGCAGTACTTC. This codes for CASSPLSGGAISYEQYF.